These 6 T cell receptor beta chains were all obtained from the same sample, sequenced in a study of blood T cell repertoires in COVID-19. Some clones are missing from TCRdb's copy, which holds only in-frame ones; the method was immunoSEQ multiplex PCR. The sample holds 250,000 to 350,000 clones, roughly 88% seen once. Sequencing input: peripheral blood. These receptor sequences come from a human donor with COVID-19, enrolled during active disease. The donor label of this sample is uncertain.

Here the CDR3 reads CASSATGANTEAFF. Written as DNA, the CDR3 is TGCGCCAGCAGCGCCACAGGGGCGAACACTGAAGCTTTCTTT. V and J are TRBV5-1 and TRBJ1-1; 7 bases are shared with TRBD1. Germline CDR1 reads SGHRS; CDR2 reads YFSETQ. The CDR3 totals 14 residues. The ends lost 4 bases at V and 1 base at J; junction bases unmatched: 4.

The CDR3 nucleotides are TGTGCCAGCGAAGGACAGTTGAGACAATATGGCTACACCTTC. This encodes CASEGQLRQYGYTF. This sequence joins TRBV6-5 and TRBJ1-2, with D possibly TRBD1 on 6 matching bases. Looked up from germline, CDR1 is MNHEY and CDR2 is SVGAGI. The V end was cut by 8 bases, the J end by 5 bases, with 18 bases between. The CDR3 loop spans 14 amino acids.

The DNA for the CDR3 is TGCGCCAGCAGCTTGGGACTAGACGCTAGCACAGATACGCAGTATTTT. As protein: CASSLGLDASTDTQYF. The genes are TRBV5-1 and TRBJ2-3; TRBD2 is a possible D gene (6 bases). The germline V and J ends were trimmed by 0 bases and 0 bases, with 11 bases remaining between them. CDR3 size: 16 residues. Germline assignment: CDR1 SGHRS and CDR2 YFSETQ.

The V gene is TRBV7-2, the J gene TRBJ1-3, with D hard to call. The V end lost 0 bases, the J end lost 6 bases, and 9 bases lay between the germline ends. The CDR3 has 14 amino acids. Germline V gives CDR1 SGHTA, CDR2 FQGNSA. CDR3 nucleotide sequence: TGTGCCAGCAGCTTAGCTGCGGGCGTAAACACCATATATTTT. Its protein is CASSLAAGVNTIYF.

The rearrangement joins TRBV5-4 to TRBJ2-3, with D possibly TRBD2 on 7 matching bases. This CDR3 is built from 15 residues. CDR1 and CDR2 (germline): SGHNT, YYREEE (reference sequence). Trimming cost V 4 bases and J 5 bases, with 17 bases left between them. As DNA, the CDR3 is TGTGCCAGCAGCCCGGGGGGCGGTCCCGGAGATACGCAGTATTTT. Amino acids: CASSPGGGPGDTQYF.

This chain uses TRBV28 with TRBJ1-2; D uncertain. Deletions cut 2 bases from V and 5 bases from J, with 6 bases between. CDR1 MDHEN and CDR2 SYDVKM come from the germline V gene. The CDR3 is 12 residues long. In DNA form, the CDR3 reads TGTGCCAGCAGTTTAGGGAGTTATGGCTACACCTTC. This gives the protein CASSLGSYGYTF.